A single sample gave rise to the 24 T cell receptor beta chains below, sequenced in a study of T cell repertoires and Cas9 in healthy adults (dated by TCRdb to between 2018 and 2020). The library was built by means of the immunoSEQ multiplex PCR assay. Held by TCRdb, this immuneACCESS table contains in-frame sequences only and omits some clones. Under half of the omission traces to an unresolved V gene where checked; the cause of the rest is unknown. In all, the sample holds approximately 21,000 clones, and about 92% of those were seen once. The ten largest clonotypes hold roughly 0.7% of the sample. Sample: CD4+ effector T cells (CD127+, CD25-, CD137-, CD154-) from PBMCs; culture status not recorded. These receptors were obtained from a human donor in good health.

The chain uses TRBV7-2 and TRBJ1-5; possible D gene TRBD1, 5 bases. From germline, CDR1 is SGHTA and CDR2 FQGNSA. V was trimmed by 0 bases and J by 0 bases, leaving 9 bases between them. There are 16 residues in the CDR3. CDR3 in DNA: TGTGCCAGCAGCTTAGCGGGGCTCTATAGCAATCAGCCCCAGCATTTT. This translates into CASSLAGLYSNQPQHF. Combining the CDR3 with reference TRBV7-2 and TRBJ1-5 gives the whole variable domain GAGVSQSPSNKVTEKGKDVELRCDPISGHTALYWYRQSLGQGLEFLIYFQGNSAPDKSGLPSDRFSAERTGGSVSTLTIQRTQQEDSAVYLCASSLAGLYSNQPQHFGDGTRLSIL.

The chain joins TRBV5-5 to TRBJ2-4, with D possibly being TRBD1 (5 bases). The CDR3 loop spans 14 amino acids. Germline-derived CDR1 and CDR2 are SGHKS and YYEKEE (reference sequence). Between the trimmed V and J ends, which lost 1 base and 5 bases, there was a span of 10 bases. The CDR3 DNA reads TGTGCCAGCAGCTTGCAGGGAATAGAAAACATTCAGTACTTC. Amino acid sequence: CASSLQGIENIQYF.

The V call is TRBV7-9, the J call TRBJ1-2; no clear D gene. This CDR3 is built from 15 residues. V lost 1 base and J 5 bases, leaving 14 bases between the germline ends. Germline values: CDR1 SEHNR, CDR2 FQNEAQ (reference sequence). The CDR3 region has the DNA TGTGCCAGCAGCTTAGGTGGCCCTTCGGGGTATGGCTACACCTTC. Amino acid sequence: CASSLGGPSGYGYTF.

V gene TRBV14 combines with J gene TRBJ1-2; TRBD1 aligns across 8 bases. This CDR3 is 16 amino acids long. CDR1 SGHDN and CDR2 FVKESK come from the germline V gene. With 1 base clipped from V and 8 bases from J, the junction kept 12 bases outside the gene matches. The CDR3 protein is CASSQGNLGQGRGYTF. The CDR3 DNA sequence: TGTGCCAGCAGCCAAGGAAATTTAGGACAGGGACGCGGCTACACCTTC. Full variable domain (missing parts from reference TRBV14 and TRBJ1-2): EAGVTQFPSHSVIEKGQTVTLRCDPISGHDNLYWYRRVMGKEIKFLLHFVKESKQDESGMPNNRFLAERTGGTYSTLKVQPAELEDSGVYFCASSQGNLGQGRGYTFGSGTRLTVV.

DNA of the CDR3: TGCGCCAGCAGCTTGGACGATCTGAACACTGAAGCTTTCTTT. Its protein is CASSLDDLNTEAFF. This rearrangement joins TRBV5-1 to TRBJ1-1; D not resolved. V dropped 0 bases and J dropped 0 bases, with 6 bases sitting between them. The CDR3 totals 14 residues. CDR1 is SGHRS, CDR2 YFSETQ, per germline.

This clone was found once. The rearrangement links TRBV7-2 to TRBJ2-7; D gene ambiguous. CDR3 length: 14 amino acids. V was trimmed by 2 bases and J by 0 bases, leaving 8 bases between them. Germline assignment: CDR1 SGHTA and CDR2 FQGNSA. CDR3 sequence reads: CASSLSPSSYEQYF. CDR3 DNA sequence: TGTGCCAGCAGCTTATCCCCGAGCTCCTACGAGCAGTACTTC.

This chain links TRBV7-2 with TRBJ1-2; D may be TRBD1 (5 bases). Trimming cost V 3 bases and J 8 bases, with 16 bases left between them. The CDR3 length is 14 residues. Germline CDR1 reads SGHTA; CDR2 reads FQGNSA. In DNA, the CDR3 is TGTGCCAGCAGCTTCGGCATCGGGACGGAGGGCTACACCTTC. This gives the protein CASSFGIGTEGYTF. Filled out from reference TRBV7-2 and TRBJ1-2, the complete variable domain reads GAGVSQSPSNKVTEKGKDVELRCDPISGHTALYWYRQSLGQGLEFLIYFQGNSAPDKSGLPSDRFSAERTGGSVSTLTIQRTQQEDSAVYLCASSFGIGTEGYTFGSGTRLTVV.

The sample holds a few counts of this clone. The CDR3 protein is CASSPGQGTYNEQFF. DNA of the CDR3: TGCGCCAGCAGCCCCGGACAGGGCACCTACAATGAGCAGTTCTTC. V usage is TRBV5-1 and J usage is TRBJ2-1, with TRBD1 identical over 8 bases. The CDR3 is 15 residues long. Losses at the gene ends were 4 bases for V and 2 bases for J; bases not matched to a gene: 5. The germline gives CDR1 SGHRS, CDR2 YFSETQ.

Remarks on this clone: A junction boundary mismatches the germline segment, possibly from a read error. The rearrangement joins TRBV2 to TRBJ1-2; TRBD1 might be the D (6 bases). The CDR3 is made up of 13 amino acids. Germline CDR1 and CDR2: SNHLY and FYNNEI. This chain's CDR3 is CASSEDRFYGYTF. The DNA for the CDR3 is TGTGCCAGCAGCGAAGACAGGTTCTATGGCTACACCTTC. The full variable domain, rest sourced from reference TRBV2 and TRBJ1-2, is EPEVTQTPSHQVTQMGQEVILRCVPISNHLYFYWYRQILGQKVEFLVSFYNNEISEKSEIFDDQFSVERPDGSNFTLKIRSTKLEDSAMYFCASSEDRFYGYTFGSGTRLTVV.

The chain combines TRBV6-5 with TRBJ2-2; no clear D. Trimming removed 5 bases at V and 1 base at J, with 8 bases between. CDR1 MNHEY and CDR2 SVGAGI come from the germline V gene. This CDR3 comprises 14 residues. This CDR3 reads CASSRLENTGELFF. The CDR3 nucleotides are TGTGCCAGCAGTCGTTTGGAGAACACCGGGGAGCTGTTTTTT.

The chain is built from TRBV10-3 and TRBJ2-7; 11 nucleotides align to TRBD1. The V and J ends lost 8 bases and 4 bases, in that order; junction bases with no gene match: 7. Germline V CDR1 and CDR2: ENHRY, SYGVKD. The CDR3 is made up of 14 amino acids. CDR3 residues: CAIRADRGRYEQYF. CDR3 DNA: TGTGCCATCCGAGCGGACAGGGGGCGGTACGAGCAGTACTTC.

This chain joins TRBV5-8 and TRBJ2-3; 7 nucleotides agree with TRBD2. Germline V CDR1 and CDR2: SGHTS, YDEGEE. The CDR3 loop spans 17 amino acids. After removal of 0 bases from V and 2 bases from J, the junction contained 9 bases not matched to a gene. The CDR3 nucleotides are TGTGCCAGCAGCTTGGCGGGAGCCGGGGGGAACACAGATACGCAGTATTTT. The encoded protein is CASSLAGAGGNTDTQYF.

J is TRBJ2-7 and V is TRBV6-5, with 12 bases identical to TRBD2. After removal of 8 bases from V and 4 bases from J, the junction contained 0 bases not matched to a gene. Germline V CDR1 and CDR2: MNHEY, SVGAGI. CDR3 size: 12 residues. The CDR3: CASGTSGYEQYF. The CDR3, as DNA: TGTGCCAGCGGGACTAGCGGGTACGAGCAGTACTTC.

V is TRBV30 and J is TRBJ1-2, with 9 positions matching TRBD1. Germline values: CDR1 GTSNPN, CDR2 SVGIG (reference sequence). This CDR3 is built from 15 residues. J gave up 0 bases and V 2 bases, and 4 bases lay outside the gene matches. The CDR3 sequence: CAWSLDRGPNYGYTF. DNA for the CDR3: TGTGCCTGGAGTCTGGACAGGGGCCCTAACTATGGCTACACCTTC.

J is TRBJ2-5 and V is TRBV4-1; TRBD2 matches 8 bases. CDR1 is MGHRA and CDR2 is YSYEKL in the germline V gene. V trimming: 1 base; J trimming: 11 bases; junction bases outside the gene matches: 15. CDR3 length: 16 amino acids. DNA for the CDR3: TGCGCCAGCAGCCAAGGTATGGACTCTCGAGCGGGGGAGCAGTACTTC. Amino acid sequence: CASSQGMDSRAGEQYF.

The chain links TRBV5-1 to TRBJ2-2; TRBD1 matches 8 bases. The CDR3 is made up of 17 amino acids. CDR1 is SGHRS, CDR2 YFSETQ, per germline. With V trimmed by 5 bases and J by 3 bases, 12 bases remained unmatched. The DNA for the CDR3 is TGCGCCAGCAGACCGATCCCCGGGACAGGACACACCGGGGAGCTGTTTTTT. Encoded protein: CASRPIPGTGHTGELFF.

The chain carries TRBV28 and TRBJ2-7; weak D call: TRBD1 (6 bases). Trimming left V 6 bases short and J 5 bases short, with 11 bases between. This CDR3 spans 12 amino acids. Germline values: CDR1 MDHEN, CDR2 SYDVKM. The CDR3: CASRTTGNEQYF. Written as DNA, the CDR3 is TGTGCCAGCAGAACCACAGGGAACGAGCAGTACTTC.

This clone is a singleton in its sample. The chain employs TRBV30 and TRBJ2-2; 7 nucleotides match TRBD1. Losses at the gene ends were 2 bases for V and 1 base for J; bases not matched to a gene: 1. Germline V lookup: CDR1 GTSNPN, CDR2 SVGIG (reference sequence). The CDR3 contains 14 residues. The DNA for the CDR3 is TGTGCCTGGAGTAGGGGGCTGAACACCGGGGAGCTGTTTTTT. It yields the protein CAWSRGLNTGELFF.

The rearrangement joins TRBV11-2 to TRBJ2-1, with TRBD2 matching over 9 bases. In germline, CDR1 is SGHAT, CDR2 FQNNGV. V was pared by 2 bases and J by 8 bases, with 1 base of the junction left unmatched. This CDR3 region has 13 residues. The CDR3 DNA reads TGTGCCAGCAGCTTATGGACTAGCGATGAGCAGTTCTTC. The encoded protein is CASSLWTSDEQFF.

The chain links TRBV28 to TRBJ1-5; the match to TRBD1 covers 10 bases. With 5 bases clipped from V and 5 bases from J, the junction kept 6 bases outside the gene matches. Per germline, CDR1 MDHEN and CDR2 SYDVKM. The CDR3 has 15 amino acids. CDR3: CASSPTGTGDQPQHF. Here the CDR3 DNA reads TGTGCCAGCAGTCCGACCGGGACAGGGGATCAGCCCCAGCATTTT.

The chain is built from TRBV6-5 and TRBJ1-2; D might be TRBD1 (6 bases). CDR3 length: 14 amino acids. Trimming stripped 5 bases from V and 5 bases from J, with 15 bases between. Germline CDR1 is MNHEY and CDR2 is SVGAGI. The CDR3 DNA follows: TGTGCCAGCAGTCCCCGGGGGCCGGGGTATGGCTACACCTTC. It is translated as CASSPRGPGYGYTF.

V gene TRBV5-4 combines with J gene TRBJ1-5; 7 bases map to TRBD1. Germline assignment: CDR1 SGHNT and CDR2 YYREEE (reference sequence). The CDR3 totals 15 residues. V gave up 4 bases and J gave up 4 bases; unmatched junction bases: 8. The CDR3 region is CASSQEGTENQPQHF. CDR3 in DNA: TGTGCCAGCAGCCAAGAAGGGACAGAAAATCAGCCCCAGCATTTT. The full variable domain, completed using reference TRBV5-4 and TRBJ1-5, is ETGVTQSPTHLIKTRGQQVTLRCSSQSGHNTVSWYQQALGQGPQFIFQYYREEENGRGNFPPRFSGLQFPNYSSELNVNALELDDSALYLCASSQEGTENQPQHFGDGTRLSIL.

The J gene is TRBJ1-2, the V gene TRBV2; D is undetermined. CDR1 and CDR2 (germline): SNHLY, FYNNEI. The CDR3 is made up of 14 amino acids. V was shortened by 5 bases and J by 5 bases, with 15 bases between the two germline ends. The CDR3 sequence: CASSFLPSEYGYTF. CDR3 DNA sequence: TGTGCCAGCAGTTTTCTTCCTTCAGAATATGGCTACACCTTC.

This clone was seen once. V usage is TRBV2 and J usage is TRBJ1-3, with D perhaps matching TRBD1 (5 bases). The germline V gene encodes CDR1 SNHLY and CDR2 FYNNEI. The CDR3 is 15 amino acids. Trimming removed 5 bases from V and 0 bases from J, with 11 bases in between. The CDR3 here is CASSTRVSSGNTIYF. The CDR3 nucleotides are TGTGCCAGCAGTACCAGGGTCTCCTCTGGAAACACCATATATTTT.